This T cell receptor beta chain was sequenced in a study of blood T cell repertoires in COVID-19. The wider study: Donors in the United States, Italy and Spain gave samples during acute or convalescent COVID-19. PBMCs, B-cell-depleted T cells, or T cells were the source of the cDNA or gDNA that made up the material.

Unmatched junction bases numbered 4, after V lost 2 bases and J lost 6 bases. The CDR3 totals 14 residues. In germline, CDR1 is MDHEN, CDR2 SYDVKM. Authors' methods: Estimation of nucleated cell counts was performed using reference gene primer amplification. Clones were read by immunoSEQ multiplex PCR, and TCRdb kept only the in-frame ones, dropping some. That table is the source of V, J and clone size, and D and trimming were worked out from the DNA. In the table there are fewer than 350,000 clones, 85% to 90% of which are singletons. The origin of this receptor is a woman aged 25-40 years with acute COVID-19. The genes are TRBV28 and TRBJ2-1; 7 bases line up with TRBD2. The sequencing input was PBMCs or T cells enriched from blood (not recorded which). In DNA form, the CDR3 reads TGTGCCAGCAGTTTAGCGGGAGCACTCAATGAGCAGTTCTTC. Encoded protein: CASSLAGALNEQFF.